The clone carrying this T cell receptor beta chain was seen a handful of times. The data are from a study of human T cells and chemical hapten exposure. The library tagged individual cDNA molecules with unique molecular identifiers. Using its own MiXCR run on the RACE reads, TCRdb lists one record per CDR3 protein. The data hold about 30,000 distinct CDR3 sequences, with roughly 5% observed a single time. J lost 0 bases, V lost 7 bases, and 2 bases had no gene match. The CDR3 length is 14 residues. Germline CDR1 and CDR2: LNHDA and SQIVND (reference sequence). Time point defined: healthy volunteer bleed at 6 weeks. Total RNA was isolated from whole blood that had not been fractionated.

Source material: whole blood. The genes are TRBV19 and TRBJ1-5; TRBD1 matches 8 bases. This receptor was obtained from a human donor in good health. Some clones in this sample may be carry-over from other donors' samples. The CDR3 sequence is CASTGGVSNQPQHF. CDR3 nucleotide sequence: TGTGCCAGTACAGGGGGCGTTAGCAATCAGCCCCAGCATTTT.